The following is a T cell receptor beta chain sequence with its context. The target antigen is unknown. This entry belongs to a study of T cell responses to AZD1222 COVID-19 vaccine. General observations from the study: Donors in the cohort were predominantly white British and more often female, and clonal diversity was possibly underestimated. Reportedly, nearly half the spike-specific TCRs target unmutated variant regions. Baseline seropositivity characterized only 5 to 7 AZD1222 recipients. There were vaccine-associated CD4 TCRs across spike, dominant at 160-218 and 743-854.

TCRdb's table, derived via immunoSEQ multiplex PCR, lists solely in-frame clones and lacks some. The sample records roughly 150,000 clones, approximately 85% being singletons. The CDR3 contains 13 residues. Per the germline V gene, CDR1 is SNHLY and CDR2 is FYNNEI. Deletions cut 8 bases from V and 6 bases from J, with 17 bases between. The rearrangement links TRBV2 to TRBJ2-7, with D tentatively TRBD1 or TRBD2 (5 bases each). The sample was peripheral blood, taken on day 0 of AZD1222 vaccination. This TCR was recovered from an adult in good health. Written as DNA, the CDR3 is TGTGCCAGCCGTTTGACTAAGCAGGGCGAGCAGTACTTC. Translation gives CASRLTKQGEQYF. The full variable domain, in which reference TRBV2 and TRBJ2-7 provide the parts outside the CDR3, is EPEVTQTPSHQVTQMGQEVILRCVPISNHLYFYWYRQILGQKVEFLVSFYNNEISEKSEIFDDQFSVERPDGSNFTLKIRSTKLEDSAMYFCASRLTKQGEQYFGPGTRLTVT.